The clone carrying this T cell receptor beta chain has a handful of counts. The sample comes from a study of beta chain features in type 1 diabetes. This CDR3 has 15 residues. The J segment lost 7 bases and the V segment lost 3 bases, leaving 3 bases of the junction unmatched. Germline V gene lookup returns CDR1 SGHTA and CDR2 FQGNSA. Every isolated RNA sample was fully reverse transcribed, so sequencing captured expressed TCRB transcripts. Produced via immunoSEQ multiplex PCR; TCRdb's table is partial and in-frame only. The data contain 200,000 to 250,000 clones, roughly a tenth of them singletons. Sequencing input: central memory CD4+ T cells from blood. The V call is TRBV7-2, the J call TRBJ2-1, with TRBD2 identical over 13 bases. The clonotype was recovered from a young man in good health. The CDR3 region has the DNA TGTGCCAGCAGCTTTGGGACTAGCGGGAATAATGAGCAGTTCTTC. This translates into CASSFGTSGNNEQFF.